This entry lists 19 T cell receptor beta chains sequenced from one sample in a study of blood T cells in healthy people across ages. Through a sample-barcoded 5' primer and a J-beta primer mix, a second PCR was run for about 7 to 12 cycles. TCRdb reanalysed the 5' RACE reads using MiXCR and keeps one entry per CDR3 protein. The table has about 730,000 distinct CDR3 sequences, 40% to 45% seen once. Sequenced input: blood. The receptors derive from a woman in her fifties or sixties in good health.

CDR3 DNA: TGTGCCAGCAGCCTTGGAGCGAGTAGCCCCTACGAGCAGTACTTC. This gives the protein CASSLGASSPYEQYF. V gene TRBV7-8 combines with J gene TRBJ2-5; the D is unclear. The better agreement between TRBJ2-7 and the DNA end casts doubt on the J call. From germline, CDR1 is SGHVS and CDR2 FQNEAQ. This CDR3 region has 15 residues.

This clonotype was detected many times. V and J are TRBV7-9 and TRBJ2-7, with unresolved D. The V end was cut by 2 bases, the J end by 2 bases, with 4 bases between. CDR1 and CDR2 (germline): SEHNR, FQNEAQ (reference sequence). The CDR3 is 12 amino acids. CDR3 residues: CASSLTAYEQYF. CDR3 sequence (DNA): TGTGCCAGCAGCTTAACAGCCTACGAGCAGTACTTC. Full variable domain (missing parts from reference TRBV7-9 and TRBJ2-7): DTGVSQNPRHKITKRGQNVTFRCDPISEHNRLYWYRQTLGQGPEFLTYFQNEAQLEKSRLLSDRFSAERPKGSFSTLEIQRTEQGDSAMYLCASSLTAYEQYFGPGTRLTVT.

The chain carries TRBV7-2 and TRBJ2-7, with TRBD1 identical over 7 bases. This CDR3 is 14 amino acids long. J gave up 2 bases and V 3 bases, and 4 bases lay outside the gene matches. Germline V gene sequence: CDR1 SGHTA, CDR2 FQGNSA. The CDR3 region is CASSFGTEAYEQYF. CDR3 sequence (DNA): TGTGCCAGCAGCTTCGGGACAGAAGCCTACGAGCAGTACTTC.

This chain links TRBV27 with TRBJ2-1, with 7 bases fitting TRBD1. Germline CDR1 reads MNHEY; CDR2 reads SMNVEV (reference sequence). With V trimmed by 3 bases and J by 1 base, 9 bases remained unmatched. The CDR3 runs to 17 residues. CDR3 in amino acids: CASSLVGNRGSYNEQFF. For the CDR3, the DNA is TGTGCCAGCAGTTTGGTGGGGAACAGGGGATCCTACAATGAGCAGTTCTTC.

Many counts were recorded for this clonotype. CDR3 loop: CASSFKTGEDSPLHF. The DNA of the CDR3 is TGTGCCAGCAGCTTCAAGACAGGGGAAGATTCACCCCTCCACTTT. The chain couples TRBV7-6 to TRBJ1-6; TRBD1 aligns across 8 bases. Germline values: CDR1 SGHVS, CDR2 FNYEAQ. The CDR3 loop spans 15 amino acids. J was trimmed by 8 bases and V by 3 bases; bases with no gene match: 6.

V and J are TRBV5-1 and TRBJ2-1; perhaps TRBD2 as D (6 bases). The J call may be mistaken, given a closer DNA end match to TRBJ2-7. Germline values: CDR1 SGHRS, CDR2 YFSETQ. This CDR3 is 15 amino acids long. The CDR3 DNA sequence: TGCGCCAGCAGCTTTGACCTAGCGAACTACAATGAGCAGTACTTC. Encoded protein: CASSFDLANYNEQYF.

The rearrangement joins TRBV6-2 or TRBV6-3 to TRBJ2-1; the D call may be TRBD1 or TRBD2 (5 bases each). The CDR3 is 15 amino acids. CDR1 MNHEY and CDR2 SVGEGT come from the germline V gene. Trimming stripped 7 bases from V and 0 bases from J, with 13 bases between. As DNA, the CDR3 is TGTGCCAGCAACCGGGACCTTCGCTCCTACAATGAGCAGTTCTTC. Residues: CASNRDLRSYNEQFF.

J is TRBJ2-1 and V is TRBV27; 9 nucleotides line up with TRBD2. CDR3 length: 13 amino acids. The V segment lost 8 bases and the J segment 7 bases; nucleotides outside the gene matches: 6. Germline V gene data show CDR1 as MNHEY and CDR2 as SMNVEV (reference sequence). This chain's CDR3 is CASRLSGGNEQFF. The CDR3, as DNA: TGTGCCAGCCGACTTAGCGGGGGAAATGAGCAGTTCTTC.

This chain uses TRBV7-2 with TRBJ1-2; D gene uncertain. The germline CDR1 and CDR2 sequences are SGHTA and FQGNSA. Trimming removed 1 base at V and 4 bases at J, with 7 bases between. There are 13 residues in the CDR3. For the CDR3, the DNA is TGTGCCAGCAGCTTAGATGGATTCTATGGCTACACCTTC. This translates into CASSLDGFYGYTF.

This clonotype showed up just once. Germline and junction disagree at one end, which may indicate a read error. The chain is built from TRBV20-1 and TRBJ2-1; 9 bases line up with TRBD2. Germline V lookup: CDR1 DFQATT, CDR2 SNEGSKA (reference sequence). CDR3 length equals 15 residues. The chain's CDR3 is CSAWSGGSSYNEHFF. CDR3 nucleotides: TGCAGTGCATGGAGCGGGGGGAGCTCCTACAATGAGCACTTCTTC.

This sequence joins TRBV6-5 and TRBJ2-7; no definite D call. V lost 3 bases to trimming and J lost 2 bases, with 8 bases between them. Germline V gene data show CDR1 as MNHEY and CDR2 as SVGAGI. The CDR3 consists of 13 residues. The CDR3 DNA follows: TGTGCCAGCAGTTATGCACTAACCTACGAGCAGTACTTC. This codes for CASSYALTYEQYF.

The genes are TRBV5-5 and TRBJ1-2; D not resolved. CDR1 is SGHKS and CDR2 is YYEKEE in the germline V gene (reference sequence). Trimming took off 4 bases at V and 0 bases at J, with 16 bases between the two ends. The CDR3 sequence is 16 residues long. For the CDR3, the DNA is TGTGCCAGCAGCCTGGCCGATCCCCAGACTAACTATGGCTACACCTTC. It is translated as CASSLADPQTNYGYTF.

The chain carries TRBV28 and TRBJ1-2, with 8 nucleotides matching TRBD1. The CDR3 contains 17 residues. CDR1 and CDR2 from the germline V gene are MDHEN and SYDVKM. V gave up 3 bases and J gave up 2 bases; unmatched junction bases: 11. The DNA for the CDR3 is TGTGCCAGCAGTTTTTTGACAGGGGCCCTTTGGAACTATGGCTACACCTTC. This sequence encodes CASSFLTGALWNYGYTF.

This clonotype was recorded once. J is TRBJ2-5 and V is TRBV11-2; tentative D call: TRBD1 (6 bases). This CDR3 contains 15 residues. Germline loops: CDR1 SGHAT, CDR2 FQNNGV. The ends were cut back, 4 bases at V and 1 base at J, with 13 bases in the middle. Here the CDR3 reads CASSSRGQSQETQYF. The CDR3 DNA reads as TGTGCCAGCAGCTCACGCGGACAGTCCCAAGAGACCCAGTACTTC.

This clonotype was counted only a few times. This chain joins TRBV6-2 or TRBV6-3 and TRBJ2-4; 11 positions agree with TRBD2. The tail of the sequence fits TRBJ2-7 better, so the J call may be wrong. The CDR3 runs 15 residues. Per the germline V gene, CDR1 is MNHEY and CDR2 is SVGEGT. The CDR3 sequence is CASKPTSGEPYEQYF. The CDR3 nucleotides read TGTGCCAGCAAACCGACTAGCGGGGAACCCTACGAGCAGTACTTC.

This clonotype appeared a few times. The CDR3 coding sequence is TGTGCCAGCACAGGTACCGTGACTAGCGGGCCGCAGTATTTT. Protein: CASTGTVTSGPQYF. The chain has TRBV6-2 or TRBV6-3 and TRBJ2-3, with TRBD2 identical over 10 bases. This CDR3 has 14 residues. In germline, CDR1 is MNHEY, CDR2 SVGEGT. With V trimmed by 7 bases and J by 10 bases, 11 bases remained unmatched.

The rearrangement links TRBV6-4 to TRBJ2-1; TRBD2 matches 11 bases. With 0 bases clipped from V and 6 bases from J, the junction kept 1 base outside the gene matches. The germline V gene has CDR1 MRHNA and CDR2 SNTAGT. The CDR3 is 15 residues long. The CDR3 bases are TGTGCCAGCAGTGACTCTAGCGGGGGGGCCAATGAGCAGTTCTTC. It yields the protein CASSDSSGGANEQFF.

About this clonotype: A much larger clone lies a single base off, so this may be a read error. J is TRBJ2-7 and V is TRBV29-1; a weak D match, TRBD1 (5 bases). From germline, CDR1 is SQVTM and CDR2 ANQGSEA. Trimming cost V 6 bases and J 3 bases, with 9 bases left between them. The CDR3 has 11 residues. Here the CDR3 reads CSVRQLYEQYF. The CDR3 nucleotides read TGCAGCGTGAGACAGCTCTACGAGCAGTACTTC.

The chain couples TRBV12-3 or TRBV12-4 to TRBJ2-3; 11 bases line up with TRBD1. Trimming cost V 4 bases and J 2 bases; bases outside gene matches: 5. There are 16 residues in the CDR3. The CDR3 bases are TGTGCCAGCAGTTCTGAGGACAGGGGGCCCACAGATACGCAGTATTTT. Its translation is CASSSEDRGPTDTQYF.